The source of this TCR beta chain is a study of CD8+ T cells in alopecia areata. The CDR3 contains 14 residues. V lost 5 bases and J lost 4; bases outside the gene matches: 0. CDR1 and CDR2 from the germline V gene are SGHTA and FQGNSA. RNA extraction was followed by reverse transcription into cDNA, which acted as the sequencing template. Only in-frame clones appear in the TCRdb table, and some are missing; sequencing was by immunoSEQ multiplex PCR. The sample records some 210,000 clones, 50% to 60% being singletons. This sequence joins TRBV7-2 and TRBJ2-5, with 14 bases lining up with TRBD2. The source was CD4+ T cells sorted from blood, collected at week 0. This sequence originates from a human donor with alopecia areata. CDR3 bases: TGTGCCAGCAGCGGGACTAGCGGGGGAGAGACCCAGTACTTC. Encoded protein: CASSGTSGGETQYF.